The entry below describes one T cell receptor beta chain. This CDR3 is built from 16 residues. The germline gives CDR1 SGHNT, CDR2 YYREEE (reference sequence). J gave up 7 bases and V 2 bases, and 7 bases lay outside the gene matches. The sample belongs to a study of blood T cell repertoires in COVID-19. Some clones are missing from TCRdb's copy, which holds only in-frame ones; the method was immunoSEQ multiplex PCR. The profile shows roughly 200,000 clones, roughly 81% of them singletons. The sequence was obtained from an elderly woman with COVID-19, enrolled during active disease. This chain joins TRBV5-4 and TRBJ2-1; 12 bases are a match to TRBD2. Material: peripheral blood. Written as DNA, the CDR3 is TGTGCCAGCAGCTTCTTTCTAGCGGGAGGGCTAAATGAGCAGTTCTTC. This translates into CASSFFLAGGLNEQFF.